One sample yielded the 14 T cell receptor beta chains listed below, sequenced in a study of human CD8 memory T cell subsets. Construction of TCR beta libraries was accomplished by means of UMI-labeled 5' RACE. TCRdb reanalyzed the 5' RACE reads, giving one entry per CDR3 protein sequence and no DNA. The sample includes around 11,000 distinct CDR3 sequences. Specimen: CD8+ T cells from PBMCs. The receptors stem from a human donor in good health.

V gene TRBV2 combines with J gene TRBJ2-2. This CDR3 spans 16 amino acids. CDR1 is SNHLY and CDR2 is FYNNEI in the germline V gene. The CDR3: CASSEGVSFNTGELFF.

The chain carries TRBV2 and TRBJ2-7; TCRdb proposes TRBD2, but this gene call is untestable without DNA. Germline CDR1 SNHLY, CDR2 FYNNEI. This CDR3 spans 12 amino acids. The CDR3 protein is CASVAGAYEQYF.

The chain employs TRBV3-1 and TRBJ2-1; TCRdb's assignment of TRBD1 cannot be checked, as there is no DNA. Per the germline V gene, CDR1 is LGHDT and CDR2 is YNNKEL (reference sequence). The CDR3 length is 17 residues. CDR3 loop: CASSQEDSTFSYNEQFF.

Its frequency marks this clonotype as medium-sized. This chain links TRBV7-9 with TRBJ1-1. Germline V gene sequence: CDR1 SEHNR, CDR2 FQNEAQ (reference sequence). This CDR3 has 12 residues. The CDR3 loop is CASSSHSTEAFF.

V is TRBV4-1 and J is TRBJ2-7; the TCRdb call, TRBD1, lacks DNA for checking. The V gene's germline CDR1 is MGHRA and CDR2 YSYEKL. The CDR3 is made up of 16 amino acids. CDR3 sequence: CASSQATGSLSYEQYF.

The chain is built from TRBV28 and TRBJ1-3. CDR1 is MDHEN, CDR2 SYDVKM, per germline. This CDR3 spans 16 amino acids. The chain's CDR3 is CASRLEDSERGNTIYF.

The chain joins TRBV28 to TRBJ1-5; TCRdb picks TRBD1, but there is no DNA to check that call. This CDR3 comprises 15 residues. Germline V gene sequence: CDR1 MDHEN, CDR2 SYDVKM. The CDR3 sequence is CASSSSGGGNQPQHF.

The J gene is TRBJ2-7, the V gene TRBV7-9. The CDR3 runs 12 residues. The germline V gene has CDR1 SEHNR and CDR2 FQNEAQ (reference sequence). The CDR3 sequence: CASSPMGYEQYF. Looking up the rest from reference TRBV7-9 and TRBJ2-7 gives the full variable domain: DTGVSQNPRHKITKRGQNVTFRCDPISEHNRLYWYRQTLGQGPEFLTYFQNEAQLEKSRLLSDRFSAERPKGSFSTLEIQRTEQGDSAMYLCASSPMGYEQYFGPGTRLTVT.

The CDR3 loop is CASKFQLEAFF. The rearrangement joins TRBV12-3 or TRBV12-4 to TRBJ1-1. The CDR3 length is 11 residues.

This chain links TRBV6-5 with TRBJ2-1. CDR1 is MNHEY and CDR2 is SVGAGI in the germline V gene. CDR3 size: 14 residues. The CDR3 sequence is CASKVQSSYNEQFF.

J is TRBJ2-5 and V is TRBV6-5; TCRdb names TRBD1, which stays unverified in the absence of DNA. Per germline, CDR1 MNHEY and CDR2 SVGAGI. The CDR3 is made up of 14 amino acids. CDR3 region: CASSYSGGAETQYF.

According to its frequency, this clonotype is medium-sized. This chain's CDR3 is CASTPRRSGDQGEQYF. V is TRBV5-1 and J is TRBJ2-7; TCRdb's D call, TRBD1, is unchecked because there is no DNA. The CDR3 consists of 16 residues. Germline V gene lookup returns CDR1 SGHRS and CDR2 YFSETQ.

V gene TRBV7-9 combines with J gene TRBJ2-7. The germline gives CDR1 SEHNR, CDR2 FQNEAQ (reference sequence). The CDR3 is 14 residues long. CDR3 amino acids: CASSPAGAPYEQYF.

The V gene is TRBV7-8, the J gene TRBJ2-1; TCRdb names TRBD2, which stays unverified in the absence of DNA. CDR1 is SGHVS and CDR2 is FQNEAQ in the germline V gene. This CDR3 region has 18 residues. CDR3 sequence reads: CASRTSGTSSMGYNEQFF.